These 15 T cell receptor beta chains were sequenced from one sample in a study of blood T cell repertoires in COVID-19. Clones were read by immunoSEQ multiplex PCR, and TCRdb kept only the in-frame ones, dropping some. The sample shows about 26,000 clones, 92% of them seen only once. Sequences were obtained from peripheral blood. The origin of the receptors is a human donor in a cohort sampled during active COVID-19.

CDR3 DNA sequence: TGTGCCACCAGTGATGAAACGAGCTCCTACGAGCAGTACGTC. This gives the protein CATSDETSSYEQYV. This sequence joins TRBV24-1 and TRBJ2-7; D is uncertain. Germline V gene data show CDR1 as KGHDR and CDR2 as SFDVKD. The CDR3 runs 14 residues. V lost 3 bases and J lost 0, with 8 bases in between.

V gene TRBV20-1 combines with J gene TRBJ2-7, with TRBD2 matching 11 bases. V lost 7 bases and J lost 5; bases outside the gene matches: 1. Germline CDR1 reads DFQATT; CDR2 reads SNEGSKA (reference sequence). There are 11 residues in the CDR3. CDR3 loop: CSGTSGHEQYF. The CDR3 nucleotides are TGCAGTGGGACTAGCGGGCACGAGCAGTACTTC.

The rearrangement joins TRBV29-1 to TRBJ2-1; 7 bases map to TRBD2. The CDR3 totals 10 residues. The germline CDR1 and CDR2 sequences are SQVTM and ANQGSEA. CDR3 nucleotide sequence: TGCACCCCCCGGGGGGAATTTCAGTTCTTC. It specifies CTPRGEFQFF.

The chain couples TRBV2 to TRBJ1-1; D remains unclear. V lost 8 bases to trimming and J lost 2 bases, with 12 bases between them. The CDR3 is 13 amino acids. Germline CDR1 SNHLY, CDR2 FYNNEI. CDR3 coding DNA: TGTGCCAGCGGGCGGGTCTATAACACTGAAGCTTTCTTT. Translated: CASGRVYNTEAFF.

The chain employs TRBV15 and TRBJ2-7, with 10 bases aligning to TRBD2. Trimming cost V 5 bases and J 8 bases; bases outside gene matches: 6. Per germline, CDR1 LNHNV and CDR2 YYDKDF (reference sequence). The CDR3 contains 13 residues. Written as DNA, the CDR3 is TGTGCCACCAGCCCTAGCGGGGGAGGCCAGCAGTACTTC. Protein: CATSPSGGGQQYF.

This clone was detected once. The genes are TRBV3-1 (or the pseudogene TRBV3-2) and TRBJ1-2; tentative D call: TRBD1 (6 bases). Trimming removed 6 bases from V and 7 bases from J, with 18 bases in between. The V gene's germline CDR1 is LGHDT and CDR2 YNNKEL (reference sequence). The CDR3 has 14 amino acids. The CDR3 DNA reads TGTGCCAGCAGTATAACTTACAGGGTGGGTGGCTACACCTTC. Encoded protein: CASSITYRVGGYTF.

The V and J genes are TRBV21-1 and TRBJ2-1; TRBD1 is the table's D call and was not checked against the DNA. TRBV21-1 is classified as a pseudogene. This CDR3 has 14 residues. The CDR3 bases are TGTGCCAGCAGCATGCAGGGAAATTTCAATGAGCAGTTCTTC. As protein: CASSMQGNFNEQFF.

This chain connects TRBV6-2 or TRBV6-3 to TRBJ2-2; D is uncertain. The CDR3 has 15 residues. Between the trimmed V and J ends, which lost 4 bases and 8 bases, there was a span of 17 bases. Germline CDR1 reads MNHEY; CDR2 reads SVGEGT. This CDR3 is CASSSILVPPGELFF. The DNA of the CDR3 is TGTGCCAGCAGTTCTATTCTGGTACCGCCTGGGGAGCTGTTTTTT.

This chain uses TRBV21-1 with TRBJ1-2; the DNA was not used to check the table's D call, TRBD1. TRBV21-1 corresponds to a pseudogene. This CDR3 has 15 amino acids. The CDR3 region is CASSKALWTVYGYTF. Written as DNA, the CDR3 is TGTGCCAGCAGCAAAGCGCTTTGGACAGTATATGGCTACACCTTC.

V is TRBV2 and J is TRBJ1-3; D perhaps matches TRBD1 (6 bases). V lost 6 bases, J lost 3 bases, and 21 bases lay in between. The CDR3 has 17 amino acids. From germline, CDR1 is SNHLY and CDR2 FYNNEI. DNA for the CDR3: TGTGCCAGCAGCCGACAGGATTACCGACAAGATGGAAACACCATATATTTT. Protein: CASSRQDYRQDGNTIYF.

The sample holds a few counts of this clone. The CDR3 DNA reads TGTGCCAGCAGTTCCTCCCGACAGGTTATTTCACCCCTCCACTTT. Its protein product is CASSSSRQVISPLHF. V is TRBV27 and J is TRBJ1-6; possible D gene TRBD1, 6 bases. The V end lost 4 bases, the J end lost 9 bases, and 16 bases lay between the germline ends. The length of the CDR3 is 15 residues. Germline values: CDR1 MNHEY, CDR2 SMNVEV (reference sequence).

The chain is built from TRBV5-4 and TRBJ2-1; TRBD2 agrees at 7 bases. Germline CDR1 and CDR2: SGHNT and YYREEE (reference sequence). The CDR3 length is 15 residues. Losses at the gene ends were 4 bases for V and 0 bases for J; bases not matched to a gene: 4. CDR3 in amino acids: CASSRTSDSYNEQFF. CDR3 nucleotide sequence: TGTGCCAGCAGCCGAACTAGCGACTCCTACAATGAGCAGTTCTTC.

This chain connects TRBV6-5 to TRBJ2-5; the D gene is possibly TRBD2 (6 bases). There are 13 residues in the CDR3. V lost 7 bases to trimming and J lost 2 bases, with 11 bases between them. Germline assignment: CDR1 MNHEY and CDR2 SVGAGI. In DNA form, the CDR3 reads TGTGCCAGCAAAGTGGGGAGGCAAGAGACCCAGTACTTC. This codes for CASKVGRQETQYF.

This chain joins TRBV29-1 and TRBJ1-2; D may be TRBD1 (6 bases). This CDR3 spans 11 amino acids. In germline, CDR1 is SQVTM, CDR2 ANQGSEA. V lost 8 bases, J lost 8 bases, and 15 bases lay in between. As DNA, the CDR3 is TGCAGCTTCACCACAGGGAGCGGCTACACCTTC. This sequence encodes CSFTTGSGYTF. Full variable domain (missing parts from reference TRBV29-1 and TRBJ1-2): SAVISQKPSRDICQRGTSLTIQCQVDSQVTMMFWYRQQPGQSLTLIATANQGSEATYESGFVIDKFPISRPNLTFSTLTVSNMSPEDSSIYLCSFTTGSGYTFGSGTRLTVV.

In this sample, this clone turned up once. CDR3 protein: CASSLNRPGANEKLFF. The CDR3 nucleotides are TGTGCCAGCAGCTTAAATCGTCCAGGGGCTAATGAAAAACTGTTTTTT. The chain joins TRBV7-3 to TRBJ1-4, with D maybe TRBD1 (6 bases). The CDR3 sequence is 16 residues long. Germline V lookup: CDR1 SGHTA, CDR2 FQGTGA. V lost 1 base and J 3 bases, leaving 12 bases between the germline ends. Together with reference TRBV7-3 and TRBJ1-4, the CDR3 gives the full variable domain: GAGVSQTPSNKVTEKGKYVELRCDPISGHTALYWYRQSLGQGPEFLIYFQGTGAADDSGLPNDRFFAVRPEGSVSTLKIQRTERGDSAVYLCASSLNRPGANEKLFFGSGTQLSVL.